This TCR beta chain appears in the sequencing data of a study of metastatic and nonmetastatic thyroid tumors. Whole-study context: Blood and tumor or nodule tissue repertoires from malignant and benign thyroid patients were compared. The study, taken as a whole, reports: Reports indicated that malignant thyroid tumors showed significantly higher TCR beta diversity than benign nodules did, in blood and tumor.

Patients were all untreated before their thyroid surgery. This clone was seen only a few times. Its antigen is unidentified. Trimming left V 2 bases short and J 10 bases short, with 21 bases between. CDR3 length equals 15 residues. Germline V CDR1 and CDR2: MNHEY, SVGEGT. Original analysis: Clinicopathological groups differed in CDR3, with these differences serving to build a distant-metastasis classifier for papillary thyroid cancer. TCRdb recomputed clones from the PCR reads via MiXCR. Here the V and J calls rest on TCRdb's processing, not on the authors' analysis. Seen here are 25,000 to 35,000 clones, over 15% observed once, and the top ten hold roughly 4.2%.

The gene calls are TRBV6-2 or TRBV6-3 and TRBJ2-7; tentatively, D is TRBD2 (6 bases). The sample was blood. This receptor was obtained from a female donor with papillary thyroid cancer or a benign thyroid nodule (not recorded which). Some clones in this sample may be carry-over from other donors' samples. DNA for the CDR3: TGTGCCAGCAGTTACAGGGAGGTGGGGGTTTACCATCAGTACTTC. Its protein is CASSYREVGVYHQYF.